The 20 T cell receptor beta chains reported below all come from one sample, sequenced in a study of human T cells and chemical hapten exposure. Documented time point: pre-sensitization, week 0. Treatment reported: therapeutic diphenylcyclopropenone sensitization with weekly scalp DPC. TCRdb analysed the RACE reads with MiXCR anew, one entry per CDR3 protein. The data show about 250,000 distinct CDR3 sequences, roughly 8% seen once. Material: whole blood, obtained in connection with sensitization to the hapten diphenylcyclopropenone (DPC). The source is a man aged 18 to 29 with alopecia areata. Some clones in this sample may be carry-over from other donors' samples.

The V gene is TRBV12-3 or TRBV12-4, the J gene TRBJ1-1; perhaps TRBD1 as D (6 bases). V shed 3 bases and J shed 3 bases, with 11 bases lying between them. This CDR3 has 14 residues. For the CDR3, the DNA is TGTGCCAGCAGTTTGAGGGGGGGGTACACTGAAGCTTTCTTT. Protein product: CASSLRGGYTEAFF.

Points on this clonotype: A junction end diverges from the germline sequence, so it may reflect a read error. The CDR3 reads CASKVAGEYNEQSF. CDR3 nucleotides: TGTGCCAGCAAAGTAGCGGGGGAGTACAATGAGCAGTCCTTC. The chain couples TRBV28 to TRBJ2-1; TRBD2 agrees at 9 bases. Germline values: CDR1 MDHEN, CDR2 SYDVKM. The CDR3 is 14 amino acids.

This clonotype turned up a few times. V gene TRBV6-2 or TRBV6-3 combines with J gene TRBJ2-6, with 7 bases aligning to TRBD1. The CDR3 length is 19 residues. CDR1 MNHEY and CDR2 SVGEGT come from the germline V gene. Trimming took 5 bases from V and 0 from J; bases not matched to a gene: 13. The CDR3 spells CASSPRLGQVLSGANVLTF. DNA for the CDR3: TGTGCCAGCAGTCCGAGACTTGGACAGGTCCTCTCTGGGGCCAACGTCCTGACTTTC.

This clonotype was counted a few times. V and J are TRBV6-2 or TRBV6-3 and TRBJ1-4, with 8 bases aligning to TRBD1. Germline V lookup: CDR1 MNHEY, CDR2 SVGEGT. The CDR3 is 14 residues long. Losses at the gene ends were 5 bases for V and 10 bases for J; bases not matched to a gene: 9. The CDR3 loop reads CASSPDRAEAKLFF. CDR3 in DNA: TGTGCCAGCAGTCCGGACAGGGCGGAGGCAAAACTGTTTTTT.

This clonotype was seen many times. The CDR3 DNA sequence: TGTGCCATCAGGCCGGACAGGGGACGCACCGGGGAGCTGTTTTTT. It yields the protein CAIRPDRGRTGELFF. The genes are TRBV10-3 and TRBJ2-2, with TRBD1 matching over 9 bases. Per the germline V gene, CDR1 is ENHRY and CDR2 is SYGVKD. The CDR3 has 15 residues. The V and J ends lost 6 bases and 4 bases, in that order; junction bases with no gene match: 6.

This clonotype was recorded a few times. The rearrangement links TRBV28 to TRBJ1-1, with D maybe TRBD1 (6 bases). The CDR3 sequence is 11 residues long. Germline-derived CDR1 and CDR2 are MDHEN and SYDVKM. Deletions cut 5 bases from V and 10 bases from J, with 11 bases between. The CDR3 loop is CASSTGRAAFF. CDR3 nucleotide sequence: TGTGCCAGCAGTACAGGGAGAGCAGCTTTCTTT.

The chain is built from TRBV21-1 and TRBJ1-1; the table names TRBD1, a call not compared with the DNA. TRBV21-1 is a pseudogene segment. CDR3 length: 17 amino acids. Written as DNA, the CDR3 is TGTGCCAGCAGCAATGCGACAGGGGGCAAGATGAACACTGAAGCTTTCTTT. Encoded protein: CASSNATGGKMNTEAFF.

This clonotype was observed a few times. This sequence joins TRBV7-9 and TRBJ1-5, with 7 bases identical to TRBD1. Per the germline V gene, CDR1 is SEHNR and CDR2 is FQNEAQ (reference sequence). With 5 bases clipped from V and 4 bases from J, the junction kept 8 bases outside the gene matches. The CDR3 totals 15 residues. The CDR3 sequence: CASSRADRTNQPQHF. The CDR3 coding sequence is TGTGCCAGCAGCCGTGCGGACAGGACGAATCAGCCCCAGCATTTT.

The CDR3 DNA sequence: TGTGCCAGCAGCCAAGCACGGGACAGGGGGCCAAAGGGTGAAGCTTTCTTT. Protein product: CASSQARDRGPKGEAFF. V is TRBV3-1 and J is TRBJ1-1; TRBD1 agrees at 12 bases. V lost 1 base and J lost 7; bases outside the gene matches: 10. The CDR3 is made up of 17 amino acids. Germline-derived CDR1 and CDR2 are LGHDT and YNNKEL (reference sequence).

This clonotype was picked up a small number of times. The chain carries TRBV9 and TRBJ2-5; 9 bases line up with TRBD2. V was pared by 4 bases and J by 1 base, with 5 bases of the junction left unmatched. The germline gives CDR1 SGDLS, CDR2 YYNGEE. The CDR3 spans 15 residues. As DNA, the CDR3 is TGTGCCAGCAGCATGAGCGGGGGGACCCAAGAGACCCAGTACTTC. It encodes CASSMSGGTQETQYF. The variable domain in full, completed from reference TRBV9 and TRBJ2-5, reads DSGVTQTPKHLITATGQRVTLRCSPRSGDLSVYWYQQSLDQGLQFLIQYYNGEERAKGNILERFSAQQFPDLHSELNLSSLELGDSALYFCASSMSGGTQETQYFGPGTRLLVL.

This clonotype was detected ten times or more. CDR3: CASSLGISGANVLTF. The DNA for the CDR3 is TGTGCCAGCAGCTTAGGGATCTCTGGGGCCAACGTCCTGACTTTC. The chain couples TRBV7-2 to TRBJ2-6; D not certain. Per germline, CDR1 SGHTA and CDR2 FQGNSA. The CDR3 has 15 residues. Trimming stripped 1 base from V and 0 bases from J, with 4 bases between.

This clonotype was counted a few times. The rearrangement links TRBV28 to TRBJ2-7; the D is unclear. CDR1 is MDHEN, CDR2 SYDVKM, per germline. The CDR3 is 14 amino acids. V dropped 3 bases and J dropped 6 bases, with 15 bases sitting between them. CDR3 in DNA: TGTGCCAGCAGTTTGGAGCTTCTAAGCGCCGAGCAGTACTTC. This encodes CASSLELLSAEQYF.

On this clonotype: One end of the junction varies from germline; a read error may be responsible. CDR3 in DNA: TGTGCCAGCAGCTTAGCGGATCCTGGTGGGGATTTT. The encoded protein is CASSLADPGGDF. The rearrangement joins TRBV7-9 to TRBJ2-3; D is unresolved. Germline CDR1 SEHNR, CDR2 FQNEAQ (reference sequence). CDR3 length: 12 amino acids.

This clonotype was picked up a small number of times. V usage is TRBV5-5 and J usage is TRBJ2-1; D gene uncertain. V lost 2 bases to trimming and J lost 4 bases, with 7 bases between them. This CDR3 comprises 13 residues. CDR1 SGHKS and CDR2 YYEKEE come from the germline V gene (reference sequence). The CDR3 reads CASSLPTYNEQFF. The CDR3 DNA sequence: TGTGCCAGCAGCTTACCGACTTACAATGAGCAGTTCTTC.

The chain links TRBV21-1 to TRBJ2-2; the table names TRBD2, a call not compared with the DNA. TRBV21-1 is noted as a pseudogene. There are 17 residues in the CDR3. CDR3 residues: CASSKWSFGRDTGELFF. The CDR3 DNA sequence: TGTGCCAGCAGCAAATGGTCTTTCGGGAGAGACACCGGGGAGCTGTTTTTT.

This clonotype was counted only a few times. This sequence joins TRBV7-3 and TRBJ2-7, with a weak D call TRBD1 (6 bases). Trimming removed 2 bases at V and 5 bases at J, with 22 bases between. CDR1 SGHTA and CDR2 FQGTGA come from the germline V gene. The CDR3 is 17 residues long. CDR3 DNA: TGTGCCAGCAGCTTATACTTCGGTATGGGGGCGCAGGACGAGCAGTACGTC. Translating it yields CASSLYFGMGAQDEQYV.

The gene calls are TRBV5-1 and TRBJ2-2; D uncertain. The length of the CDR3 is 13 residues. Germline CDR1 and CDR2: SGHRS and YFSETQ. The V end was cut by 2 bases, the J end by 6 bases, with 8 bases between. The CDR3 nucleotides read TGCGCCAGCAGCTTTGGGCAGCCCGGGGAGCTGTTTTTT. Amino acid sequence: CASSFGQPGELFF.

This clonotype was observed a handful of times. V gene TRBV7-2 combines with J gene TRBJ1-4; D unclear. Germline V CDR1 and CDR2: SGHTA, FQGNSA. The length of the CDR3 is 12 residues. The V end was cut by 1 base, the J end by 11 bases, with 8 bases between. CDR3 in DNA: TGTGCCAGCAGCTTAGTGGGAGACAAACTGTTTTTT. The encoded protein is CASSLVGDKLFF.

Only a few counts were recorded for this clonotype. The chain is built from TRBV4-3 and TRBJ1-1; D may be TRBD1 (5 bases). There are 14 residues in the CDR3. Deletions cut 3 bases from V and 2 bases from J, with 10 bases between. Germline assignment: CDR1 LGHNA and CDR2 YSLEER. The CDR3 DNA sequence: TGCGCCAGCAGCCAGGAGGGGACTAACACTGAAGCTTTCTTT. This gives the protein CASSQEGTNTEAFF.

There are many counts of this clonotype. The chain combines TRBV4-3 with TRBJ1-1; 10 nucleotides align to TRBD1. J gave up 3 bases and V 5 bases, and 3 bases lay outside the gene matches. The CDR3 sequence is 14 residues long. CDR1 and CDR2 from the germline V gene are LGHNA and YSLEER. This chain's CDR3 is CASSVDRGHTEAFF. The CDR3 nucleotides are TGCGCCAGCAGCGTAGACAGGGGGCACACTGAAGCTTTCTTT.